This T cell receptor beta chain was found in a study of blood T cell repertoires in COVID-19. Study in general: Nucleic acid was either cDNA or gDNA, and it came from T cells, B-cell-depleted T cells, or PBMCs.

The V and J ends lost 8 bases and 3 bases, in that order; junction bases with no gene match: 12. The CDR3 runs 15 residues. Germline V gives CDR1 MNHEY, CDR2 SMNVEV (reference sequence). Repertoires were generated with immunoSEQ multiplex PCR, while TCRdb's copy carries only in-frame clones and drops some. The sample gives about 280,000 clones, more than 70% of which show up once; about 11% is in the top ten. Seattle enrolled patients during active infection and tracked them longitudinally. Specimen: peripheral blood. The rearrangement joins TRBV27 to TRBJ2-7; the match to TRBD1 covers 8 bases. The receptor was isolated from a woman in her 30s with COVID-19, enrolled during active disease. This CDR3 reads CASGKQGEFNYEQYF. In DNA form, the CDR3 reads TGTGCCAGCGGGAAACAGGGGGAGTTCAACTACGAGCAGTACTTC.